The clone carrying this TCR beta chain was counted only a few times. Its antigen is unidentified. A junction boundary mismatches the germline segment, possibly from a read error. CDR1 MDHEN and CDR2 SYDVKM come from the germline V gene. The CDR3 consists of 12 residues. Drawing of peripheral blood yielded roughly 10 milliliters from each donor. This record belongs to a study of blood T cells in healthy people across ages. It was with a sample-barcoded 5' primer and a J-beta primer mix that a second PCR of roughly 7 to 12 cycles was run. CDR3-containing paired-end reads numbering at least 3 million came from each sample. TCRdb processed the 5' RACE reads anew with MiXCR; each CDR3 protein has one entry. This table has approximately 780,000 distinct CDR3 sequences, about 26% appearing once. The study's findings and limits: It was the long-lived donors that had more naive CD4+ cells and higher diversity than aged donors.

This sample was shared with a second study, whose subject was T cells of mothers and their children. That investigation notes: Related mother-child pairs shared marginally more repertoire than unrelated pairs, though not significantly.

The TCR comes from a boy between 10 and 17 years old in good health. The V call is TRBV28, the J call TRBJ2-1; D is perhaps TRBD2 (5 bases). Material for sequencing was blood. The CDR3 sequence is CASNLPGDEQFF. The CDR3 nucleotides are TGTGCCAGCAATTTACCCGGGGATGAGCAGTTCTTC. Full variable domain (rest looked up from reference TRBV28 and TRBJ2-1): DVKVTQSSRYLVKRTGEKVFLECVQDMDHENMFWYRQDPGLGLRLIYFSYDVKMKEKGDIPEGYSVSREKKERFSLILESASTNQTSMYLCASNLPGDEQFFGPGTRLTVL.